This TCR beta chain was retrieved from a study of T cell changes during pregnancy in multiple sclerosis. The CDR3 has 14 amino acids. Germline CDR1 is WNHNN and CDR2 is SYGVQD (reference sequence). The V end lost 4 bases, the J end lost 7 bases, and 14 bases lay between the germline ends. Generated by immunoSEQ multiplex PCR, the TCRdb table keeps only in-frame clones and is missing some. The sample shows about 42,000 clones, approximately 90% of them seen only once. The TCR was taken from a female donor with multiple sclerosis, enrolled in a pregnancy study. The sample consisted of CD4+ T cells from peripheral blood mononuclear cells, taken after pregnancy. The chain uses TRBV10-1 and TRBJ2-1, with unresolved D. The CDR3 nucleotides read TGCGCCAGCAGTGCCGGGTCCCGAACTAATGAGCAGTTCTTC. It encodes CASSAGSRTNEQFF.